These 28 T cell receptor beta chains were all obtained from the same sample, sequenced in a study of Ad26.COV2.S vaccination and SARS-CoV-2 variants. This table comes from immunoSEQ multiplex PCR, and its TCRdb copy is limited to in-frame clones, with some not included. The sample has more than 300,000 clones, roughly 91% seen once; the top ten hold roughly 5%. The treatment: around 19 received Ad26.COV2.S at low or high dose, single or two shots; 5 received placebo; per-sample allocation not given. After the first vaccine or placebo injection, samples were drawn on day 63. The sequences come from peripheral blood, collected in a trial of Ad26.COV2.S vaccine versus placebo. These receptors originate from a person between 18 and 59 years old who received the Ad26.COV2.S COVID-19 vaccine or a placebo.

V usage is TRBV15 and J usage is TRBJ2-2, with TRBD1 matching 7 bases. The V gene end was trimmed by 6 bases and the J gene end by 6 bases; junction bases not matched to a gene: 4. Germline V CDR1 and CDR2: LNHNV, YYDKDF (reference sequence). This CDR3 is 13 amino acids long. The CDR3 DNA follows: TGTGCCACCAGGGCGACAGGGTCCGGGGAGCTGTTTTTT. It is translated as CATRATGSGELFF.

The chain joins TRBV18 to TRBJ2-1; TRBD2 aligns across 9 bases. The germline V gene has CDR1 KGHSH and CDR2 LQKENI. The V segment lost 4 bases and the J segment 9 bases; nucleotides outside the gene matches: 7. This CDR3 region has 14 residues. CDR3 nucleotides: TGTGCCAGCTCACGCCGTAGCGGGAGAGGTGAGCAGTTCTTC. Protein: CASSRRSGRGEQFF.

The CDR3 nucleotides are TGTGCCAGCAGCCGGGACAGGGCTGGCTACACCTTC. Protein product: CASSRDRAGYTF. V is TRBV5-4 and J is TRBJ1-2; 9 nucleotides align to TRBD1. The CDR3 contains 12 residues. The junction had 2 bases not matched to a gene; V was cut back by 4 bases and J by 7 bases. Germline loops: CDR1 SGHNT, CDR2 YYREEE (reference sequence). Full variable domain (remainder filled in from reference TRBV5-4 and TRBJ1-2): ETGVTQSPTHLIKTRGQQVTLRCSSQSGHNTVSWYQQALGQGPQFIFQYYREEENGRGNFPPRFSGLQFPNYSSELNVNALELDDSALYLCASSRDRAGYTFGSGTRLTVV.

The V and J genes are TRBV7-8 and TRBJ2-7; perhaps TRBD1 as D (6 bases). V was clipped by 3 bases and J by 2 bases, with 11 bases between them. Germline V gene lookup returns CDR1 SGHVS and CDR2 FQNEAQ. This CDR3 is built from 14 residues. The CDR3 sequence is CASSFGSGAYEQYF. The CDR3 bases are TGTGCCAGCAGCTTCGGTTCAGGGGCCTACGAGCAGTACTTC.

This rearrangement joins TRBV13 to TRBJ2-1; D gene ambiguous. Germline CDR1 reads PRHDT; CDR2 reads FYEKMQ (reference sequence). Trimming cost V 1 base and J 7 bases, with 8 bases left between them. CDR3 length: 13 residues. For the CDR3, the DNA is TGTGCCAGCAGCTTAGTCGGTCTGAATGAGCAGTTCTTC. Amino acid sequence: CASSLVGLNEQFF.

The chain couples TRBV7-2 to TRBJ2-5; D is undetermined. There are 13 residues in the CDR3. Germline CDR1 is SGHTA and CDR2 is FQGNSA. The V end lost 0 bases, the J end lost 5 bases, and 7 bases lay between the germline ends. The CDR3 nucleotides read TGTGCCAGCAGCTTAGCCCAGAGGGAGACCCAGTACTTC. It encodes CASSLAQRETQYF.

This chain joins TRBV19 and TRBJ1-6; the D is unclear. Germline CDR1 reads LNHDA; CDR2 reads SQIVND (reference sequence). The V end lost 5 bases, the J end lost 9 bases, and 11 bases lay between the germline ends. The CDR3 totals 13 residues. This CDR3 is CASSQNVGSPLHF. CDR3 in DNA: TGTGCCAGTAGTCAGAACGTGGGTTCACCCCTCCACTTT.

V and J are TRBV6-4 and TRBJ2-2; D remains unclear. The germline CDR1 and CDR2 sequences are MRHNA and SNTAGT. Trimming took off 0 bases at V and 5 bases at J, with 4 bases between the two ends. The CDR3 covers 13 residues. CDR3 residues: CASSDSGTGELFF. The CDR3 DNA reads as TGTGCCAGCAGTGACTCGGGTACCGGGGAGCTGTTTTTT.

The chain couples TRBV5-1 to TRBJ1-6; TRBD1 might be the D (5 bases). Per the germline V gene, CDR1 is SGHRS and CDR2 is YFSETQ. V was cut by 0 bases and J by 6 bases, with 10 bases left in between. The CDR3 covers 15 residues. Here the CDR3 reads CASSLGRASNSPLHF. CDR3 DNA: TGCGCCAGCAGCTTGGGCAGGGCGTCTAATTCACCCCTCCACTTT.

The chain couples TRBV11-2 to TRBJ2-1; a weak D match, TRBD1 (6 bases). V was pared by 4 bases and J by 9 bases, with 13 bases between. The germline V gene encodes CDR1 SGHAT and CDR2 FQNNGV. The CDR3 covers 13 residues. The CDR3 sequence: CASSSQGTGEQFF. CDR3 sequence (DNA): TGTGCCAGCAGCTCACAGGGAACCGGTGAGCAGTTCTTC.

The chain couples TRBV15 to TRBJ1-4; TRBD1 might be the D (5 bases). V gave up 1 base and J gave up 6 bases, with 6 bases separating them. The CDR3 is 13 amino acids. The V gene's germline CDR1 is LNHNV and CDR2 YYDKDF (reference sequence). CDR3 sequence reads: CATSRVRDEKLFF. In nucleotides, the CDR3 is TGTGCCACCAGCAGAGTCAGGGATGAAAAACTGTTTTTT.

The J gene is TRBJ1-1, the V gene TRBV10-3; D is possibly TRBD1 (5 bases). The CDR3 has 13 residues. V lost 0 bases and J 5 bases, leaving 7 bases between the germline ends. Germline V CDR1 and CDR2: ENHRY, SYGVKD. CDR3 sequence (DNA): TGTGCCATCAGTGAGTCTAGGGGAACTGAAGCTTTCTTT. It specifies CAISESRGTEAFF.

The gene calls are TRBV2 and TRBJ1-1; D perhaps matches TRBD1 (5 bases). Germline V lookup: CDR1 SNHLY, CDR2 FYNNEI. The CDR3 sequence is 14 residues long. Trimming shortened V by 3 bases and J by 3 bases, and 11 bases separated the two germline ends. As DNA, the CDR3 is TGTGCCAGCAGTGAGGGGGGGTGGGACACTGAAGCTTTCTTT. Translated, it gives CASSEGGWDTEAFF.

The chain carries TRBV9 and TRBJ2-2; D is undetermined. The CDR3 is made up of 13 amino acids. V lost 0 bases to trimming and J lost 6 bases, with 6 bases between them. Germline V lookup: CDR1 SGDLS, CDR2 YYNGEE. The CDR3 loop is CASSVVSSGELFF. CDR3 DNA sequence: TGTGCCAGCAGCGTAGTTAGTTCCGGGGAGCTGTTTTTT.

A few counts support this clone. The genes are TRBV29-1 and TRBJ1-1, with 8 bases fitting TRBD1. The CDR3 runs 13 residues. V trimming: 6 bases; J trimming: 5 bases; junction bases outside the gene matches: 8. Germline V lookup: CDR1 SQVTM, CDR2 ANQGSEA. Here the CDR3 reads CSVEQGGKTEAFF. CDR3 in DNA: TGCAGCGTCGAACAGGGGGGGAAGACTGAAGCTTTCTTT.

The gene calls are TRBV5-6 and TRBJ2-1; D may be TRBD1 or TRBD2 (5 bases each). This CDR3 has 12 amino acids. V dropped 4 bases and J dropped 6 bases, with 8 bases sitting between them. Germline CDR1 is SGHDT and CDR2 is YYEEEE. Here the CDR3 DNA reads TGTGCCAGCAGCCTCGGGGCCAATGAGCAGTTCTTC. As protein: CASSLGANEQFF.

The DNA for the CDR3 is TGTGCCAGCAGCTTGTTGAGGAATCAGCCCCAGCATTTT. It is translated as CASSLLRNQPQHF. The genes are TRBV5-8 and TRBJ1-5, with D hard to call. The V end lost 1 base, the J end lost 4 bases, and 6 bases lay between the germline ends. The V gene's germline CDR1 is SGHTS and CDR2 YDEGEE. There are 13 residues in the CDR3.

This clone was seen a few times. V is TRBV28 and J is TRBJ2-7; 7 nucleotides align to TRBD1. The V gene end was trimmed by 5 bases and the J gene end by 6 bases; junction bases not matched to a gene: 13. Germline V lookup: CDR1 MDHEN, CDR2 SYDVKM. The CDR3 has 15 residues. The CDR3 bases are TGTGCCAGCAGTCCCTCCGGACAGGACTTGGGCGAGCAGTACTTC. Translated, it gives CASSPSGQDLGEQYF.

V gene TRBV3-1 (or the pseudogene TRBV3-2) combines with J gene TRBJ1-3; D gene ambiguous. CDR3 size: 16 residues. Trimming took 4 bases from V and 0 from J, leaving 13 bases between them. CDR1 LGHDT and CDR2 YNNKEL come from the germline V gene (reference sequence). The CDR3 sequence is CASSPLTGSSGNTIYF. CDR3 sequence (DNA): TGTGCCAGCAGCCCCTTGACGGGTAGCTCTGGAAACACCATATATTTT.

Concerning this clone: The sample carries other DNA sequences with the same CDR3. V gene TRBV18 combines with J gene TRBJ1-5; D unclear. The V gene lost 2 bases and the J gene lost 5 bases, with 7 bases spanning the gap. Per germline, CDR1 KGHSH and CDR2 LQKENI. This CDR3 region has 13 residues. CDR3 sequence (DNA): TGTGCCAGCTCACCAGGCGGAGATCAGCCCCAGCATTTT. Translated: CASSPGGDQPQHF. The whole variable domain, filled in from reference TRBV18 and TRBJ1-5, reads NAGVMQNPRHLVRRRGQEARLRCSPMKGHSHVYWYRQLPEEGLKFMVYLQKENIIDESGMPKERFSAEFPKEGPSILRIQQVVRGDSAAYFCASSPGGDQPQHFGDGTRLSIL.

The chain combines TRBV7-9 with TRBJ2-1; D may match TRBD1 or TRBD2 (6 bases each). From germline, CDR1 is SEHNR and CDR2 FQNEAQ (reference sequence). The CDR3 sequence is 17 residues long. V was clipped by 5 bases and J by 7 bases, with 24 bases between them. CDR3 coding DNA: TGTGCCAGCAGCGGGGGCAACTTGGGGACTTACATGAATGAGCAGTTCTTC. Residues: CASSGGNLGTYMNEQFF.

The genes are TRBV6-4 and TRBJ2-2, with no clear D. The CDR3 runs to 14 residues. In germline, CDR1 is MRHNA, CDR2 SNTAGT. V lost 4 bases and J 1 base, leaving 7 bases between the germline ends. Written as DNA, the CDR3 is TGTGCCAGCAGTGCGGAGCAGAACACCGGGGAGCTGTTTTTT. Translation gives CASSAEQNTGELFF.

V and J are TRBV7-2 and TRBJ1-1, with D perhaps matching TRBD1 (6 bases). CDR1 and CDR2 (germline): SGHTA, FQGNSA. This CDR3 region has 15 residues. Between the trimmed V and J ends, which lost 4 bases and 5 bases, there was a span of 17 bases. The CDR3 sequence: CASSSGVFRGTEAFF. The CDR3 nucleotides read TGTGCCAGCAGCTCGGGGGTTTTTAGGGGGACTGAAGCTTTCTTT.

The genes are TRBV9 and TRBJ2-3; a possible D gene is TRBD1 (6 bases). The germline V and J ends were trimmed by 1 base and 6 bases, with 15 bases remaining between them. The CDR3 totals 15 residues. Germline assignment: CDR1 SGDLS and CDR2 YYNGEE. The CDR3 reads CASSVTGNDLDTQYF. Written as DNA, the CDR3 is TGTGCCAGCAGCGTAACAGGGAACGACCTTGATACGCAGTATTTT.

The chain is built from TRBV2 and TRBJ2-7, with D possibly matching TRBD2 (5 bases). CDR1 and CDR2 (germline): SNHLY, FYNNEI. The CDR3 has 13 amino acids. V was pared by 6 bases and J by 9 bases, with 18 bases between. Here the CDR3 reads CASSPRFRRGQYF. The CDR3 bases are TGTGCCAGCAGCCCCAGGTTTCGACGGGGGCAGTACTTC.

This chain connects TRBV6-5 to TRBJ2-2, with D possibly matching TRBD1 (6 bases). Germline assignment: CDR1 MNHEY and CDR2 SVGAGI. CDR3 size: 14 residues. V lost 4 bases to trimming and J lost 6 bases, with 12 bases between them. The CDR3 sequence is CASSFNRVSGELFF. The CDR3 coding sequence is TGTGCCAGCAGTTTCAACAGGGTCTCCGGGGAGCTGTTTTTT.

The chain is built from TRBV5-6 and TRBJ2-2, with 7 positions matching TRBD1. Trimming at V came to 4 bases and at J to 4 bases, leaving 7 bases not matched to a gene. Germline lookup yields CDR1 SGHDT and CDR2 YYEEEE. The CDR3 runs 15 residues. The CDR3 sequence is CASSRFWTGTGELFF. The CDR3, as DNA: TGTGCCAGCAGCCGATTTTGGACAGGCACCGGGGAGCTGTTTTTT.

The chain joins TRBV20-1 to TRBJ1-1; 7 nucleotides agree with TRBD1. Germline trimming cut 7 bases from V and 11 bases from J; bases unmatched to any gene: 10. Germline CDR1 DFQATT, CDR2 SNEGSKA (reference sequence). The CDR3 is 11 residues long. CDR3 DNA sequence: TGCAGTGTTCCGGGACAGCGGAGCGCTTTCTTT. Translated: CSVPGQRSAFF.